This TCR beta chain derives from a study of T cell changes during pregnancy in multiple sclerosis. Assay used: immunoSEQ multiplex PCR; TCRdb lists only in-frame clones, some missing. This table holds 57,000 or so clones, around 90% found once. Germline V gene sequence: CDR1 WNHNN, CDR2 SYGVQD (reference sequence). The CDR3 has 13 residues. Trimming cost V 1 base and J 5 bases, with 5 bases left between them. This chain uses TRBV10-1 with TRBJ1-4; D unresolved. This clonotype originated in a female donor in good health, enrolled as a control in a pregnancy study. The sample was peripheral blood, taken in the third trimester of pregnancy. The CDR3, as DNA: TGCGCCAGCAGTGAGTTGGAGAATGAAAAACTGTTTTTT. Protein sequence: CASSELENEKLFF.